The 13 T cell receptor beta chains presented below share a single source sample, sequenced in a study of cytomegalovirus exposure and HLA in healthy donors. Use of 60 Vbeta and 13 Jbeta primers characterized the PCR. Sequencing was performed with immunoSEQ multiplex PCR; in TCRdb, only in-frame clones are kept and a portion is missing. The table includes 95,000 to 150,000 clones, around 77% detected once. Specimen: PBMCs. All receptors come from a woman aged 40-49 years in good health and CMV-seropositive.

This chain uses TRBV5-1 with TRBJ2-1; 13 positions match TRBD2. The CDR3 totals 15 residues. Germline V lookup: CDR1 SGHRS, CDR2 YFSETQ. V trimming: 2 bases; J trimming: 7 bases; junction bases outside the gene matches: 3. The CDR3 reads CASSLPGLAGNEQFF. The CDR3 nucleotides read TGCGCCAGCAGCTTACCGGGACTAGCGGGAAATGAGCAGTTCTTC.

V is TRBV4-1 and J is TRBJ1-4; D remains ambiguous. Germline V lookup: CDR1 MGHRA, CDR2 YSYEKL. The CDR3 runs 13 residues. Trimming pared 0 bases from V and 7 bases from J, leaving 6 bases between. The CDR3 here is CASSQEAVEKLFF. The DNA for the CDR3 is TGCGCCAGCAGCCAAGAAGCGGTTGAAAAACTGTTTTTT.

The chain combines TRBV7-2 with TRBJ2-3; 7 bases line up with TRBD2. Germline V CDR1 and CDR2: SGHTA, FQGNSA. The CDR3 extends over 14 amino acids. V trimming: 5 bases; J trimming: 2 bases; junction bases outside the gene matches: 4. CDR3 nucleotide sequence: TGTGCCAGCAGCCGAGCGGGGCCCACAGATACGCAGTATTTT. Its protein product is CASSRAGPTDTQYF.

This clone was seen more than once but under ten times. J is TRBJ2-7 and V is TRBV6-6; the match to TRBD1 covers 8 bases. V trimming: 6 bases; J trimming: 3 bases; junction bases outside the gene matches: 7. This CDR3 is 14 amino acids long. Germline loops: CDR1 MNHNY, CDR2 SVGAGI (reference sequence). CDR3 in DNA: TGTGCCAGCAGAACCCGACAGGGGAACTACGAGCAGTACTTC. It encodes CASRTRQGNYEQYF.

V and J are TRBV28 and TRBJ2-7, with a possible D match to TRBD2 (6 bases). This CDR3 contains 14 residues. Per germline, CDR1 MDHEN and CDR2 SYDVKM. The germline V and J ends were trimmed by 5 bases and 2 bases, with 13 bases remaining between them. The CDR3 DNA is TGTGCCAGCAGTCGAGCGGGCTCCACCTACGAGCAGTACTTC. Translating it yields CASSRAGSTYEQYF.

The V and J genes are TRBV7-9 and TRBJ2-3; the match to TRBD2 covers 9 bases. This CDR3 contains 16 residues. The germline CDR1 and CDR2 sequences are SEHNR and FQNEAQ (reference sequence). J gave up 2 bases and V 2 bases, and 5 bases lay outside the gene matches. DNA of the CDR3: TGTGCCAGCAGCTTATTCAGCGGGGGGAACACAGATACGCAGTATTTT. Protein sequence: CASSLFSGGNTDTQYF.

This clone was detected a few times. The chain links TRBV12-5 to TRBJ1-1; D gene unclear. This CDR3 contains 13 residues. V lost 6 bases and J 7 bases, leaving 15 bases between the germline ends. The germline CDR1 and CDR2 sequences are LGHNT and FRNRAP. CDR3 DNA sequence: TGTGCTAGTGGGCCTCAGTTGGACTATGAAGCTTTCTTT. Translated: CASGPQLDYEAFF. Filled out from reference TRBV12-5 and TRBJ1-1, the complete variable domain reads DARVTQTPRHKVTEMGQEVTMRCQPILGHNTVFWYRQTMMQGLELLAYFRNRAPLDDSGMPKDRFSAEMPDATLATLKIQPSEPRDSAVYFCASGPQLDYEAFFGQGTRLTVV.

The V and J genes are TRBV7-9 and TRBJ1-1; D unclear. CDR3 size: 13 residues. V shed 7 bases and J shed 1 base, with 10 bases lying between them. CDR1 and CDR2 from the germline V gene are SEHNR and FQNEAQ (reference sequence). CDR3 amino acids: CASKYSSNTEAFF. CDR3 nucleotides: TGTGCCAGCAAGTACAGTTCGAACACTGAAGCTTTCTTT.

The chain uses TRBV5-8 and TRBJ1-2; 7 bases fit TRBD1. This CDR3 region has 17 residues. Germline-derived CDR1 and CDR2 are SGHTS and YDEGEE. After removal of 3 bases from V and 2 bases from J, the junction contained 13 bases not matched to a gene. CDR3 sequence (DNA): TGTGCCAGCAGCTACGCTTTAACCAGGGGGAAAAACTATGGCTACACCTTC. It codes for CASSYALTRGKNYGYTF.

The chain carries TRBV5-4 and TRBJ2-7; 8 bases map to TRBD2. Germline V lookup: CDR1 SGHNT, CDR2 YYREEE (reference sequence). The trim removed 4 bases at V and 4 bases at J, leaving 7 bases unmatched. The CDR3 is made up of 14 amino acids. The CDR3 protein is CASSPGTRLYEQYF. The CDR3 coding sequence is TGTGCCAGCAGCCCCGGGACTAGATTGTACGAGCAGTACTTC.

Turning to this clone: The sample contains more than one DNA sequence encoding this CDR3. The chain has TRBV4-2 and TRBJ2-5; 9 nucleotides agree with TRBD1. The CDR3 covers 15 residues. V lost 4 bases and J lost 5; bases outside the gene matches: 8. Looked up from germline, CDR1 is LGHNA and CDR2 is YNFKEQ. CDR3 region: CASSRSTGTGETQYF. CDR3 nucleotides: TGTGCCAGCAGCCGATCTACTGGGACAGGGGAGACCCAGTACTTC.

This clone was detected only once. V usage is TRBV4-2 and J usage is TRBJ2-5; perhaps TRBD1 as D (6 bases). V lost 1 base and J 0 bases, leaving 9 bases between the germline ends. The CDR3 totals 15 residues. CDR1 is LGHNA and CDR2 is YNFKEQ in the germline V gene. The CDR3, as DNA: TGTGCCAGCAGCCAAGCAGGGGAGCACCAAGAGACCCAGTACTTC. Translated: CASSQAGEHQETQYF.

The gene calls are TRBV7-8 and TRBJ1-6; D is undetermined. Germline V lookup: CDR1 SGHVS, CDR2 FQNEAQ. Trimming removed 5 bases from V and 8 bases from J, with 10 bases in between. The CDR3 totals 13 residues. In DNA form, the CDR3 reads TGTGCCAGCAGCCTGACCCAGGATTCACCCCTCCACTTT. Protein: CASSLTQDSPLHF.